The 24 T cell receptor beta chains below all came from one sample that was sequenced in a study of early T cells in non-severe SARS-CoV-2 infection. MiXCR, applied by TCRdb to the 5' RACE reads, yields one record per CDR3 protein. The sample holds 100,000 to 150,000 distinct CDR3 sequences, about 15% seen once. Sequenced sample: whole blood. These receptors all come from an adult who was a healthcare worker with PCR-confirmed SARS-CoV-2 infection or an uninfected control (not recorded which).

V usage is TRBV29-1 and J usage is TRBJ1-1; D ambiguous. CDR1 SQVTM and CDR2 ANQGSEA come from the germline V gene. The CDR3 runs 9 residues. Trimming removed 3 bases at V and 7 bases at J, with 3 bases between. DNA of the CDR3: TGCAGCGTTGATGGTGAAGCTTTCTTT. It codes for CSVDGEAFF.

This clonotype has ten or more counts. The CDR3 is CASSPRDDEKLFF. CDR3 DNA sequence: TGTGCCAGCAGTCCCCGGGACGATGAAAAACTGTTTTTT. The gene calls are TRBV6-6 and TRBJ1-4; D may be TRBD1 (5 bases). CDR1 is MNHNY and CDR2 is SVGAGI in the germline V gene (reference sequence). The CDR3 is made up of 13 amino acids. Trimming took 5 bases from V and 6 from J, leaving 10 bases between them.

This clonotype occurred a few times. This chain links TRBV5-1 with TRBJ2-5; TRBD2 agrees at 11 bases. With V trimmed by 0 bases and J by 4 bases, 5 bases remained unmatched. The CDR3 spans 16 residues. Germline V gene data show CDR1 as SGHRS and CDR2 as YFSETQ. Here the CDR3 reads CASSLAASGGRETQYF. CDR3 coding DNA: TGCGCCAGCAGCTTGGCCGCTAGCGGGGGGAGAGAGACCCAGTACTTC.

The sample holds a few counts of this clonotype. CDR3 bases: TGTGCCAGCAGCCAAGCAGGGAGCAAAAACATTCAGTACTTC. As protein: CASSQAGSKNIQYF. V usage is TRBV14 and J usage is TRBJ2-4; D possibly matches TRBD1 or TRBD2 (5 bases each). CDR3 length equals 14 residues. Trimming took off 1 base at V and 3 bases at J, with 7 bases between the two ends. CDR1 and CDR2 (germline): SGHDN, FVKESK.

This clonotype was seen only a few times. The chain recombines TRBV5-1 with TRBJ2-3; tentatively, D is TRBD1 or TRBD2 (5 bases each). The CDR3 length is 13 residues. Trimming removed 4 bases from V and 6 bases from J, with 12 bases in between. Germline-derived CDR1 and CDR2 are SGHRS and YFSETQ. In nucleotides, the CDR3 is TGCGCCAGCAGCCCGGAGAGGGGTGATACGCAGTATTTT. Translated: CASSPERGDTQYF.

This clonotype appeared a single time. CDR3 sequence: CATISRAYEQYF. The CDR3 DNA reads as TGTGCCACCATTTCCAGAGCCTACGAGCAGTACTTC. The J gene is TRBJ2-7, the V gene TRBV3-1; the D is unclear. V was trimmed by 10 bases and J by 2 bases, leaving 12 bases between them. Germline CDR1 is LGHDT and CDR2 is YNNKEL (reference sequence). The CDR3 has 12 amino acids.

This clonotype appeared a few times. The rearrangement links TRBV7-9 to TRBJ1-5, with 9 nucleotides matching TRBD1. The germline gives CDR1 SEHNR, CDR2 FQNEAQ (reference sequence). Losses at the gene ends were 5 bases for V and 7 bases for J; bases not matched to a gene: 9. This CDR3 comprises 15 residues. CDR3 amino acids: CASSVGQGFHQPQHF. The CDR3 region has the DNA TGTGCCAGCAGCGTAGGACAGGGGTTCCACCAGCCCCAGCATTTT. The entire variable domain, with the rest obtained from reference TRBV7-9 and TRBJ1-5, is as follows: DTGVSQNPRHKITKRGQNVTFRCDPISEHNRLYWYRQTLGQGPEFLTYFQNEAQLEKSRLLSDRFSAERPKGSFSTLEIQRTEQGDSAMYLCASSVGQGFHQPQHFGDGTRLSIL.

Ten or more counts support this clonotype. This rearrangement joins TRBV2 to TRBJ1-4; 11 nucleotides line up with TRBD1. V lost 6 bases and J lost 7; bases outside the gene matches: 4. The germline V gene has CDR1 SNHLY and CDR2 FYNNEI. CDR3 length: 14 residues. The CDR3 DNA follows: TGTGCCAGCAGCCCGGACAGGGGGCGTGAAAAACTGTTTTTT. It translates to CASSPDRGREKLFF.

This clonotype was seen repeatedly, ten times or more. The chain uses TRBV5-5 and TRBJ1-6, with D unresolved. In germline, CDR1 is SGHKS, CDR2 YYEKEE (reference sequence). There are 14 residues in the CDR3. V was clipped by 4 bases and J by 11 bases, with 16 bases between them. Here the CDR3 reads CASSPPGFGPPLHF. Here the CDR3 DNA reads TGTGCCAGCAGCCCGCCCGGCTTCGGGCCACCCCTCCACTTT.

Comments on this clonotype: A much larger clone sits a single nucleotide away, making a read error possible. The chain couples TRBV2 to TRBJ2-7; no clear D. The CDR3 runs to 12 residues. V shed 6 bases and J shed 0 bases, with 6 bases lying between them. The germline V gene has CDR1 SNHLY and CDR2 FYNNEI. CDR3 sequence (DNA): TGTGCCAGCAGCCGCAGCTCCTACGAGCAGTACTTC. Its protein product is CASSRSSYEQYF.

The chain carries TRBV5-4 and TRBJ2-3; D assignment may be TRBD1 or TRBD2 (5 bases each). Trimming shortened V by 5 bases and J by 1 base, and 17 bases separated the two germline ends. Germline lookup yields CDR1 SGHNT and CDR2 YYREEE (reference sequence). The CDR3 sequence is 16 residues long. CDR3 DNA sequence: TGTGCCAGCAGTCCCCGGGGCACCATGGGCACAGATACGCAGTATTTT. It yields the protein CASSPRGTMGTDTQYF.

This clonotype was seen a few times. This rearrangement joins TRBV4-1 to TRBJ2-1, with TRBD2 matching over 7 bases. After removal of 1 base from V and 2 bases from J, the junction contained 2 bases not matched to a gene. Germline CDR1 is MGHRA and CDR2 is YSYEKL. The CDR3 has 15 residues. CDR3 bases: TGCGCCAGCAGCCAAGTAGGACTAGCCTACAATGAGCAGTTCTTC. As protein: CASSQVGLAYNEQFF.

The chain links TRBV20-1 to TRBJ2-3; the D gene is possibly TRBD1 (5 bases). V shed 5 bases and J shed 4 bases, with 13 bases lying between them. CDR3 size: 13 residues. In germline, CDR1 is DFQATT, CDR2 SNEGSKA (reference sequence). The CDR3 is CSAWTPSADTQYF. The CDR3, as DNA: TGCAGTGCTTGGACACCCTCGGCAGATACGCAGTATTTT.

This clonotype was observed a handful of times. This chain connects TRBV7-9 to TRBJ2-5; a weak D match, TRBD2 (5 bases). This CDR3 is built from 14 residues. Looked up from germline, CDR1 is SEHNR and CDR2 is FQNEAQ (reference sequence). The V gene lost 0 bases and the J gene lost 4 bases, with 9 bases spanning the gap. This CDR3 reads CASSLALGVETQYF. CDR3 sequence (DNA): TGTGCCAGCAGCTTAGCGCTCGGGGTAGAGACCCAGTACTTC.

J is TRBJ1-3 and V is TRBV18; D not certain. This CDR3 is built from 14 residues. The germline V and J ends were trimmed by 3 bases and 4 bases, with 10 bases remaining between them. Germline V gene sequence: CDR1 KGHSH, CDR2 LQKENI. The CDR3 DNA sequence: TGTGCCAGCTCACCCGGAGCGGAGGGAAACACCATATATTTT. Amino acids: CASSPGAEGNTIYF.

The count of this clonotype is one. This chain uses TRBV9 with TRBJ2-1; D might be TRBD1 or TRBD2, each matching 6 bases. The CDR3 runs to 17 residues. Trimming took 0 bases from V and 7 from J, leaving 20 bases between them. Germline values: CDR1 SGDLS, CDR2 YYNGEE. Here the CDR3 DNA reads TGTGCCAGCAGCGTAGGCATTACGGGGGCTCCTGGGAATGAGCAGTTCTTC. This codes for CASSVGITGAPGNEQFF.

This clonotype was recorded a few times. At one end, the junction sequence differs from germline, possibly due to a read error. The chain has TRBV7-6 and TRBJ1-3; D gene uncertain. The germline CDR1 and CDR2 sequences are SGHVS and FNYEAQ. This CDR3 has 14 residues. The DNA for the CDR3 is TGTGCCAGCAGCTTAGACAAATCTGAAAACACCATATATTTT. Its protein product is CASSLDKSENTIYF.

The rearrangement links TRBV27 to TRBJ1-6; 9 nucleotides line up with TRBD1. Germline CDR1 reads MNHEY; CDR2 reads SMNVEV (reference sequence). This CDR3 has 15 amino acids. The V and J ends lost 5 bases and 8 bases, in that order; junction bases with no gene match: 7. DNA for the CDR3: TGTGCCAGCAGTCTCGGACAGGGGAGGTATTCACCCCTCCACTTT. Its protein product is CASSLGQGRYSPLHF.

The chain employs TRBV19 and TRBJ2-2; D is uncertain. Trimming took 6 bases from V and 0 from J, leaving 11 bases between them. The V gene's germline CDR1 is LNHDA and CDR2 SQIVND (reference sequence). The CDR3 spans 15 residues. CDR3: CASRGGVANTGELFF. DNA of the CDR3: TGTGCCAGTAGGGGTGGCGTCGCGAACACCGGGGAGCTGTTTTTT.

In DNA, the CDR3 is TGTGCCAGCAGTTTCTCGGGACTCCACAATGAGCAGTTCTTC. The encoded protein is CASSFSGLHNEQFF. This rearrangement joins TRBV6-2 or TRBV6-3 to TRBJ2-1, with D perhaps TRBD2 (6 bases). V lost 4 bases and J lost 5, with 12 bases in between. The CDR3 is 14 amino acids. Looked up from germline, CDR1 is MNHEY and CDR2 is SVGEGT.

This clonotype was picked up a small number of times. The chain couples TRBV29-1 to TRBJ2-1; 9 bases are shared with TRBD2. The junction had 5 bases not matched to a gene; V was cut back by 4 bases and J by 4 bases. The length of the CDR3 is 14 residues. Germline V gene data show CDR1 as SQVTM and CDR2 as ANQGSEA. CDR3 coding DNA: TGCAGCGTTGCAAGCGGGGGGAGATACAATGAGCAGTTCTTC. It specifies CSVASGGRYNEQFF.

This clonotype was seen repeatedly, ten times or more. V usage is TRBV5-1 and J usage is TRBJ1-6, with D unresolved. V lost 0 bases and J lost 10, with 11 bases in between. The length of the CDR3 is 14 residues. Germline lookup yields CDR1 SGHRS and CDR2 YFSETQ. The CDR3, as DNA: TGCGCCAGCAGCTTGGCCCGGGAAGGATCACCCCTCCACTTT. This encodes CASSLAREGSPLHF.

This clonotype was picked up a small number of times. The chain recombines TRBV29-1 with TRBJ2-7; D is unclear. CDR3 size: 13 residues. The V end was cut by 4 bases, the J end by 1 base, with 11 bases between. Per germline, CDR1 SQVTM and CDR2 ANQGSEA. CDR3 DNA: TGCAGCGTTGTGGCGCGTGGGTCCTACGAGCAGTACTTC. It yields the protein CSVVARGSYEQYF.

The rearrangement links TRBV25-1 to TRBJ1-1; D uncertain. This CDR3 comprises 14 residues. The V end was cut by 3 bases, the J end by 4 bases, with 12 bases between. Germline V gives CDR1 MGHDK, CDR2 SYGVNS. CDR3 coding DNA: TGTGCCAGCAGTGATATCGAAGGACCCACTGAAGCTTTCTTT. It translates to CASSDIEGPTEAFF.